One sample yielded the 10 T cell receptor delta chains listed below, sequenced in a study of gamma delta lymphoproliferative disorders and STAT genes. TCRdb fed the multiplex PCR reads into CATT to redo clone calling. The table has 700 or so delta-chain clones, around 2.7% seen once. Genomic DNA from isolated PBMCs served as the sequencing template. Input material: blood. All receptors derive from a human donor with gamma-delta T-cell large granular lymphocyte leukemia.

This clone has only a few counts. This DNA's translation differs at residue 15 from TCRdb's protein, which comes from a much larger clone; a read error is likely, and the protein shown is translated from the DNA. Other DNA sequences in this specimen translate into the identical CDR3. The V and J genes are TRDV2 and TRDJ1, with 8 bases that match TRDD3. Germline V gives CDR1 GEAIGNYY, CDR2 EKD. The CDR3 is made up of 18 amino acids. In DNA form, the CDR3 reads TGTGCCTGTGACACCGTAGGGCTGGGGGAAAACGGGGCCGATAACCTCATCTTT. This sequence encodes CACDTVGLGENGADNLIF.

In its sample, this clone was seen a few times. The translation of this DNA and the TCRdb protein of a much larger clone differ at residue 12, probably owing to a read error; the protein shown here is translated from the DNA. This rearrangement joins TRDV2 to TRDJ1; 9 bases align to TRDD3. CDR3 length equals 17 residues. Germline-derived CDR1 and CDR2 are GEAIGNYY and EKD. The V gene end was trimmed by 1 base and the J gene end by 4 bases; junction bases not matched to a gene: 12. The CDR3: CACDTLTGGLNIDKLIF. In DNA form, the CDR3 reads TGTGCCTGTGACACTCTTACTGGGGGACTGAACATCGATAAACTCATCTTT.

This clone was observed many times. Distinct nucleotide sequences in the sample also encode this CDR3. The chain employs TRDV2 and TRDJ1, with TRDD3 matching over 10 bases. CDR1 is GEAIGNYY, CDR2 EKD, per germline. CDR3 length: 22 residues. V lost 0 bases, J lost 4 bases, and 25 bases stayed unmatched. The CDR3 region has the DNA TGTGCCTGTGACACCGTGGTCCCACTACTGGGGGATCGGCCACAACAGGGCGATAAACTCATCTTT. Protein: CACDTVVPLLGDRPQQGDKLIF.

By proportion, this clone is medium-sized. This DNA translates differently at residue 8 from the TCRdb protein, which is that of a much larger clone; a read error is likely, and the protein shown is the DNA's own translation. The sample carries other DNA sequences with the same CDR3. The CDR3 DNA sequence: TGTGCCTGTGACACCTCCGGGAGACACCCTCTCTCCTGGGACACCCGACAGATGTTTTTC. It yields the protein CACDTSGRHPLSWDTRQMFF. The chain employs TRDV2 and TRDJ3; D uncertain. Between the trimmed V and J ends, which lost 0 bases and 0 bases, there was a span of 17 bases. This CDR3 is built from 20 residues. Germline values: CDR1 GEAIGNYY, CDR2 EKD.

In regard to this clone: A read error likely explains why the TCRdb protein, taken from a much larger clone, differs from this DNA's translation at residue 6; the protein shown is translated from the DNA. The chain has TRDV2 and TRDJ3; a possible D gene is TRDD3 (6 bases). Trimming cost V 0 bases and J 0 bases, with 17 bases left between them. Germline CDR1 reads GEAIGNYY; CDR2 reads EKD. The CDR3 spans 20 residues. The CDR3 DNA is TGTGCCTGTGACACCTACGGGGGACACCCTCTCTCCTGGGACACCCGACAGATGTTTTTC. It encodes CACDTYGGHPLSWDTRQMFF.

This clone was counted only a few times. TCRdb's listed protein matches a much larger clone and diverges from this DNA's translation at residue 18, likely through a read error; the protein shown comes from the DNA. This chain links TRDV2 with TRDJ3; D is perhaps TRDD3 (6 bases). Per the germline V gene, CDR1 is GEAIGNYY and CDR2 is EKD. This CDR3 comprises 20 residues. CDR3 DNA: TGTGCCTGTGACACCTCCGGGGGACACCCTCTCTCCTGGGACACCCGACAGAAGTTTTTC. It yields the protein CACDTSGGHPLSWDTRQKFF.

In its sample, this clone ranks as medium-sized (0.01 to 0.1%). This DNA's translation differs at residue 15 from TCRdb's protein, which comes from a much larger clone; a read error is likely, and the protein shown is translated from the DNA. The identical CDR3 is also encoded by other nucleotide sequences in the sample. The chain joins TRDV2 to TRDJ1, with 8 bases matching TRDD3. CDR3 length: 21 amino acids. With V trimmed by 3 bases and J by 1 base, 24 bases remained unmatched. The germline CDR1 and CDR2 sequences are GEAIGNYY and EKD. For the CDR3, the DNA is TGTGCCTGTGACTCAATACTGGGGGCCCTCCGGCGATCCCCGAGCACCGATAAACTCATCTTT. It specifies CACDSILGALRRSPSTDKLIF.

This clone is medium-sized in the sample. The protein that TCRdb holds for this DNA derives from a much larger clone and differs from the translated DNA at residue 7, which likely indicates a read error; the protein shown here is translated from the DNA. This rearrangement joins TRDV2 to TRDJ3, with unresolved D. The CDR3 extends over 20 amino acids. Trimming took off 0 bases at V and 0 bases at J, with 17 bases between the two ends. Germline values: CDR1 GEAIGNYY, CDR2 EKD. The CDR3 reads CACDTSEGHPLSWDTRQMFF. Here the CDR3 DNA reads TGTGCCTGTGACACCTCCGAGGGACACCCTCTCTCCTGGGACACCCGACAGATGTTTTTC.

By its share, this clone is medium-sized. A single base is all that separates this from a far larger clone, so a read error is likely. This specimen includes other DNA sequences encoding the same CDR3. The CDR3 sequence is CACDTSGGHPLSWDTRQMFF. Here the CDR3 DNA reads TGTGCCTGTGACACCTCCGGGGGACACCCTCTCTCCTGGGACACCCGACAAATGTTTTTC. V is TRDV2 and J is TRDJ3; a possible D gene is TRDD3 (6 bases). Germline loops: CDR1 GEAIGNYY, CDR2 EKD. The CDR3 runs 20 residues.

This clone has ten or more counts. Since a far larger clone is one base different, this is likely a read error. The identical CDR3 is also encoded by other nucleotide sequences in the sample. CDR3 loop: CACDTSGGHPLSWDTRQMFF. The CDR3 nucleotides are TGTGCCTGTGACACCTCCGGGGGACACCCTCTCTCCTGGGACACCCGCCAGATGTTTTTC. V gene TRDV2 combines with J gene TRDJ3; D possibly corresponds to TRDD3 (6 bases). CDR3 length: 20 amino acids. Germline lookup yields CDR1 GEAIGNYY and CDR2 EKD.